This entry is about one TCR beta chain. This receptor's antigen is unknown. No much larger clone exists at a distance of one base, and base qualities are not known. Amplification of TCR beta CDR3 regions was carried out from RNA transcripts. For the first round of RT-PCR on the TCR CDR3, the HTBI primer set was used together with the Qiagen OneStep RT-PCR kit. Libraries were constructed in a second round of multiplex PCR, after which size selection and purification were performed. Paired-end sequencing of the libraries was performed with 100 bp reads on an Illumina HiSeq2000. Regarding the original processing steps: SOAPnuke was used to process the raw data, throwing out any read that contained adapters or uncalled bases, had a mean Phred below 15, or lacked an exact constant-primer or identifier match. High-quality paired reads were merged with COPE v1.2.5, and unique nucleotide sequences were defined as clonotypes. Clonotypes were aligned to IMGT TRBV, TRBD and TRBJ reference segments using MiTCR v1.1. The analysis was restricted to V-J combinations with a frequency above 0.0001, which together covered 99% to 99.2% of the repertoires. A TCS score was defined as the ratio between F50 (clonal expansion) and ExV (chaos), using BLOSUM62-based TCRdist between CDR3 peptides within each V-J. Welch's t-statistics and random forest reduced roughly 500 V-J features to 10 to 15, which were used in a naive Bayes classifier (R e1071). TCRdb cleaned the public reads at Q25 with fastp, built clones with MiXCR and kept in-frame beta chains. Each record represents a unique CDR3 protein, reported with the most common genes and DNA among its rows. The V and J calls shown here were made by TCRdb, not taken from the authors' results. The sample has fewer than 350,000 distinct CDR3 sequences on record, roughly 15% of them singletons. 30% of the sample rests with the top ten.

This sample was included in a study of T cells in Graves' hyperthyroidism and ophthalmopathy (dated by TCRdb to the late 2010s). About the study as a whole: Peripheral blood samples were taken at the time of initial diagnosis, prior to any treatment. To identify TCR V-J signatures that set the groups apart, the researchers used a discovery cohort of 100 or so patients, made up of some 41 with Graves' ophthalmopathy and about 55 with stable Graves' hyperthyroidism. An independent validation cohort of 18 to 20 hyperthyroidism patients and 17 patients who later progressed to ophthalmopathy tested prospective prediction of ophthalmopathy. The 75 to 100 discovery patients were divided at random into training and test sets in a 7:3 ratio. In addition, the study compared T-cell repertoires in thyroid tissue and in blood from several Graves' hyperthyroidism patients. Once sampling was done, hyperthyroidism patients were given methimazole at a starting dose of 30 mg daily, whereas ophthalmopathy patients were given high-dose intravenous methylprednisolone. TCR Vbeta CDR3 sequencing of roughly 140 peripheral blood samples (over 40 ophthalmopathy, about 80 hyperthyroidism and roughly 17 progressor patients) is reported in the paper.

Hyperthyroidism patients were newly diagnosed, had a disease duration of under 2 months, and were aged 18 to 65 years. Any patient with an uncontrolled infection, another autoimmune disease, pregnancy or lactation was excluded. Clinical symptoms, serum thyroxine and TRAb, thyroid ultrasound, and orbital computed tomography formed the basis for the diagnoses. For progressor patients, blood was drawn at the first diagnosis of hyperthyroidism, before any ophthalmopathy symptoms had appeared. Ficoll-Paque density gradient centrifugation was used to isolate PBMCs from around 10 ml of fresh peripheral blood. Progressor patients were first diagnosed with Graves' hyperthyroidism and then developed ophthalmopathy during follow-up. Trizol reagent was used to extract total RNA, and RNA quality was then checked on an Agilent 2100 Bioanalyzer. Overall study outcomes, separate from this receptor: Most expanded thyroid clonotypes (frequency above 0.001) were also found in blood, which suggests that blood repertoires may mirror thyroid immune responses. Sample size was not statistically predetermined, and blinding of investigators to group allocation was not performed. In validation, progression to ophthalmopathy was predicted by the model with 70% to 71% sensitivity and roughly 76% specificity, a median of about 6 months before onset. In cross-validation, a model built on a 13 V-J signature told ophthalmopathy apart from stable hyperthyroidism with just under 90% sensitivity and roughly 81% specificity, and in testing the same model reached 80%/75%.

The sample taken for sequencing was blood. The source of this sequence is a woman in her fifties or sixties with Graves' hyperthyroidism that later progressed to Graves' ophthalmopathy.

The CDR3 protein sequence reads: CASSLQGSSSYEQYF. The DNA sequence is TGTGCCAGCAGCTTACAAGGGAGCAGCTCCTACGAGCAGTACTTC. Here the chain combines TRBV7-3 and TRBJ2-7, and perhaps TRBD2 as D gene, on 5 matching bases. The germline ends are 11 bases apart after V is trimmed by 2 bases and J by 0 bases. The germline V gene sets CDR1 to SGHTA and CDR2 to FQGTGA. Reading from cysteine to phenylalanine, the CDR3 counts 15 amino acids. Kept here is only the CDR3 DNA, which spans 45 bases and is read in frame from base 1.